Each of the 24 T cell receptor beta chains below was sequenced from the same sample in a study of low-dose radiotherapy and immunotherapy resistance in tumors. Noted time point: before trial treatment. Primers targeting TRAV and TRBV primed first-strand cDNA, covering alpha and beta chains. For amplifying TCRs, the PCR ran for approximately 18 cycles with Phusion, which was used together with a constant-region primer and the adapter on the V primers. TCRdb recomputed calls from the reads with MiXCR, one row per CDR3 protein. Found here are fewer than 90,000 distinct CDR3 sequences, more than 25% of them singletons; the top ten hold roughly 11%. The source was PBMCs, collected before treatment. These receptors originate from a female donor with ovarian cancer.

The V gene is TRBV6-1, the J gene TRBJ2-5; no reliable D call. CDR1 is MNHNS and CDR2 is SASEGT in the germline V gene. Trimming removed 6 bases at V and 7 bases at J, with 15 bases between. The CDR3 runs to 13 residues. The CDR3 sequence: CASRQGLLGTQYF. For the CDR3, the DNA is TGTGCCAGCAGGCAAGGGCTGTTAGGGACCCAGTACTTC.

This clonotype was detected many times. This chain connects TRBV19 to TRBJ2-2; 8 bases line up with TRBD2. CDR1 and CDR2 (germline): LNHDA, SQIVND (reference sequence). With 1 base clipped from V and 8 bases from J, the junction kept 3 bases outside the gene matches. The length of the CDR3 is 14 residues. CDR3 bases: TGTGCCAGTAGTATAGCGGGAGGGTCGGGGGAGCTGTTTTTT. The encoded protein is CASSIAGGSGELFF.

This clonotype was seen repeatedly, ten times or more. The chain combines TRBV20-1 with TRBJ1-1, with D possibly matching TRBD1 (5 bases). Germline V lookup: CDR1 DFQATT, CDR2 SNEGSKA (reference sequence). This CDR3 has 11 residues. The CDR3 bases are TGCAGCCCGGGGGGGGGCACTGAAGCTTTCTTT. Protein sequence: CSPGGGTEAFF.

This clonotype has at least ten counts. The chain carries TRBV29-1 and TRBJ2-5; 7 positions agree with TRBD2. The CDR3 runs to 15 residues. With V trimmed by 4 bases and J by 1 base, 9 bases remained unmatched. Germline lookup yields CDR1 SQVTM and CDR2 ANQGSEA. The CDR3 loop is CSVGAGREVQETQYF. In DNA form, the CDR3 reads TGCAGCGTTGGGGCAGGGAGGGAAGTCCAAGAGACCCAGTACTTC.

This clonotype was recorded many times. The chain combines TRBV30 with TRBJ2-5; a possible D gene is TRBD1 (5 bases). This CDR3 has 11 residues. Germline V lookup: CDR1 GTSNPN, CDR2 SVGIG (reference sequence). The ends were cut back, 5 bases at V and 7 bases at J, with 11 bases in the middle. The CDR3 DNA reads TGTGCCTGGGAAGGGGTGGGGACCCAGTACTTC. It translates to CAWEGVGTQYF.

This chain joins TRBV5-1 and TRBJ2-1; TRBD2 aligns across 10 bases. With V trimmed by 4 bases and J by 10 bases, 5 bases remained unmatched. This CDR3 is 13 amino acids long. Germline values: CDR1 SGHRS, CDR2 YFSETQ. The CDR3 coding sequence is TGCGCCAGCAGCCCTGATAGCGGGAGGGAGCAGTTCTTC. Translated, it gives CASSPDSGREQFF. Variable domain in full (rest from reference TRBV5-1 and TRBJ2-1): KAGVTQTPRYLIKTRGQQVTLSCSPISGHRSVSWYQQTPGQGLQFLFEYFSETQRNKGNFPGRFSGRQFSNSRSEMNVSTLELGDSALYLCASSPDSGREQFFGPGTRLTVL.

J is TRBJ2-5 and V is TRBV7-2; 9 bases are shared with TRBD2. Trimming removed 1 base from V and 1 base from J; junction bases left unmatched: 4. The length of the CDR3 is 16 residues. In germline, CDR1 is SGHTA, CDR2 FQGNSA. In nucleotides, the CDR3 is TGTGCCAGCAGCTTAGGTTCAGCGGGAGGCCAAGAGACCCAGTACTTC. The encoded protein is CASSLGSAGGQETQYF. Full variable domain (missing parts from reference TRBV7-2 and TRBJ2-5): GAGVSQSPSNKVTEKGKDVELRCDPISGHTALYWYRQSLGQGLEFLIYFQGNSAPDKSGLPSDRFSAERTGGSVSTLTIQRTQQEDSAVYLCASSLGSAGGQETQYFGPGTRLLVL.

This clonotype has at least ten counts. This chain links TRBV20-1 with TRBJ2-3, with 11 bases that match TRBD2. J was trimmed by 0 bases and V by 1 base; bases with no gene match: 15. Germline CDR1 reads DFQATT; CDR2 reads SNEGSKA (reference sequence). The CDR3 is made up of 20 amino acids. Here the CDR3 DNA reads TGCAGTGCTAGAGGCGAAGGCAGGGGGGGACTAGCGGCTAGCACAGATACGCAGTATTTT. Amino acids: CSARGEGRGGLAASTDTQYF.

This clonotype is a singleton in its sample. This chain links TRBV5-1 with TRBJ2-7; the match to TRBD1 covers 7 bases. The germline gives CDR1 SGHRS, CDR2 YFSETQ. Trimming removed 4 bases from V and 5 bases from J; junction bases left unmatched: 9. The CDR3 consists of 14 residues. CDR3 nucleotide sequence: TGCGCCAGCAGCCTCCGACAGGGCGCCAACGAGCAGTACTTC. The encoded protein is CASSLRQGANEQYF. The whole variable domain, filled in from reference TRBV5-1 and TRBJ2-7, reads KAGVTQTPRYLIKTRGQQVTLSCSPISGHRSVSWYQQTPGQGLQFLFEYFSETQRNKGNFPGRFSGRQFSNSRSEMNVSTLELGDSALYLCASSLRQGANEQYFGPGTRLTVT.

This clonotype was counted between two and nine times. The chain joins TRBV7-9 to TRBJ2-3; D is perhaps TRBD1 or TRBD2 (5 bases each). The V gene's germline CDR1 is SEHNR and CDR2 FQNEAQ (reference sequence). V gave up 3 bases and J gave up 2 bases, with 12 bases separating them. The CDR3 consists of 15 residues. The CDR3: CASSLRGVSTDTQYF. In DNA form, the CDR3 reads TGTGCCAGCAGCTTGAGGGGCGTTTCCACAGATACGCAGTATTTT.

This chain uses TRBV27 with TRBJ2-1; 9 bases align to TRBD1. Germline V gene lookup returns CDR1 MNHEY and CDR2 SMNVEV (reference sequence). The CDR3 totals 15 residues. With 5 bases clipped from V and 5 bases from J, the junction kept 7 bases outside the gene matches. CDR3 sequence: CASSTHRGRNNEQFF. DNA of the CDR3: TGTGCCAGCAGTACGCACAGGGGGCGTAACAATGAGCAGTTCTTC.

There are many counts of this clonotype. The chain is built from TRBV2 and TRBJ2-2; 8 nucleotides line up with TRBD1. The junction had 7 bases not matched to a gene; V was cut back by 8 bases and J by 2 bases. Germline CDR1 is SNHLY and CDR2 is FYNNEI. This CDR3 comprises 15 residues. CDR3 sequence reads: CASQTGAANTGELFF. CDR3 DNA: TGTGCCAGCCAGACAGGGGCCGCTAACACCGGGGAGCTGTTTTTT.

This clonotype was picked up many times. V is TRBV11-2 and J is TRBJ2-2, with TRBD2 matching 7 bases. The V segment lost 1 base and the J segment 4 bases; nucleotides outside the gene matches: 3. The CDR3 consists of 15 residues. CDR1 SGHAT and CDR2 FQNNGV come from the germline V gene. The CDR3 loop is CASSLGAGFTGELFF. The CDR3 DNA reads TGTGCCAGCAGCTTAGGAGCGGGATTCACCGGGGAGCTGTTTTTT. Using reference TRBV11-2 and TRBJ2-2 for the parts outside the CDR3, the full variable domain is EAGVAQSPRYKIIEKRQSVAFWCNPISGHATLYWYQQILGQGPKLLIQFQNNGVVDDSQLPKDRFSAERLKGVDSTLKIQPAKLEDSAVYLCASSLGAGFTGELFFGEGSRLTVL.

The table lists this clonotype with a few counts. One base away lies a much larger clone, so this may be a sequencing read error. The chain carries TRBV29-1 and TRBJ2-7; TRBD2 matches at 7 bases. This CDR3 is built from 12 residues. Germline values: CDR1 SQVTM, CDR2 ANQGSEA. V was clipped by 7 bases and J by 10 bases; unmatched bases: 13. The CDR3 sequence is CSAHGERGDQYF. DNA for the CDR3: TGCAGCGCCCATGGCGAGCGGGGCGATCAGTACTTC.

The chain uses TRBV30 and TRBJ2-7; TRBD1 matches at 9 bases. Germline-derived CDR1 and CDR2 are GTSNPN and SVGIG (reference sequence). This CDR3 is built from 14 residues. Trimming took 1 base from V and 5 from J; bases not matched to a gene: 6. The CDR3 DNA reads as TGTGCCTGGAGTGCCGGGACAGGGATTAACGAGCAGTACTTC. Translated: CAWSAGTGINEQYF.

The chain combines TRBV11-2 with TRBJ2-7; 11 bases fit TRBD1. V trimming: 0 bases; J trimming: 4 bases; junction bases outside the gene matches: 8. The germline gives CDR1 SGHAT, CDR2 FQNNGV. The CDR3 has 17 residues. The CDR3 bases are TGTGCCAGCAGCTTAGATGGCAAGGACAGGGGGCCGTACGAGCAGTACTTC. Translating gives CASSLDGKDRGPYEQYF.

The chain links TRBV10-3 to TRBJ2-7; D might be TRBD1 (7 bases). The CDR3 is made up of 17 amino acids. The ends were cut back, 7 bases at V and 1 base at J, with 23 bases in the middle. CDR1 and CDR2 (germline): ENHRY, SYGVKD. CDR3 DNA: TGTGCCATCATGGCCCGCGGGATGGAGACAGGGTCCTACGAGCAGTACTTC. It specifies CAIMARGMETGSYEQYF.

V is TRBV4-1 and J is TRBJ2-7, with 7 bases identical to TRBD1. With 1 base clipped from V and 0 bases from J, the junction kept 3 bases outside the gene matches. The CDR3 runs to 15 residues. Germline V gene lookup returns CDR1 MGHRA and CDR2 YSYEKL. Written as DNA, the CDR3 is TGCGCCAGCAGCCAAGCATGGGACAGCTCCTACGAGCAGTACTTC. It translates to CASSQAWDSSYEQYF.

The chain carries TRBV5-1 and TRBJ2-1; 10 bases are shared with TRBD2. Trimming cost V 0 bases and J 8 bases; bases outside gene matches: 8. Germline CDR1 SGHRS, CDR2 YFSETQ. CDR3 size: 16 residues. This CDR3 is CASSLVERGGLDEQFF. The CDR3 region has the DNA TGCGCCAGCAGCTTGGTAGAGCGGGGGGGCTTGGATGAGCAGTTCTTC.

A note on this clonotype: A far larger clone lies a single base away; this is likely a read error. This chain uses TRBV10-3 with TRBJ2-1, with D possibly matching TRBD2 (6 bases). CDR1 is ENHRY, CDR2 SYGVKD, per germline. CDR3 length: 16 amino acids. Trimming left V 2 bases short and J 10 bases short, with 21 bases between. In nucleotides, the CDR3 is TGTGCCATCAGTGAGGGGACGGGGCGGGGACTCTACGAGCAGTTCTTC. Its translation is CAISEGTGRGLYEQFF.

Comments on this clonotype: The limits of the CDR3 on the DNA are not certain, so only TCRdb's listed CDR3 is given. This sequence joins TRBV7-2 and TRBJ2-2; TRBD1 is taken as the D call from the table, unchecked against the DNA. The CDR3 contains 22 residues when both ends are counted. Germline V gives CDR1 SGHTA, CDR2 FQGNSA. CDR3 sequence reads: CASSLDPGAKNIQYFGAGELFF.

This clonotype is classed as medium-sized. This chain connects TRBV12-3 or TRBV12-4 to TRBJ2-3; no clear D. Trimming removed 7 bases at V and 2 bases at J, with 4 bases between. The CDR3 length is 11 residues. CDR3: CASTDTDTQYF. The CDR3 DNA reads TGTGCCAGCACCGACACAGATACGCAGTATTTT.

This clonotype has ten or more counts. This chain connects TRBV10-3 to TRBJ2-3; tentatively, D is TRBD1 (5 bases). There are 14 residues in the CDR3. Between the trimmed V and J ends, which lost 2 bases and 0 bases, there was a span of 6 bases. Per the germline V gene, CDR1 is ENHRY and CDR2 is SYGVKD. The CDR3 DNA reads as TGTGCCATCAGTGAGAGGGGTAGCACAGATACGCAGTATTTT. Translation gives CAISERGSTDTQYF.

This clonotype came up many times. The chain uses TRBV20-1 and TRBJ2-5, with TRBD2 identical over 8 bases. Germline V gene data show CDR1 as DFQATT and CDR2 as SNEGSKA (reference sequence). V lost 5 bases and J lost 5; bases outside the gene matches: 4. The CDR3 is made up of 12 amino acids. The CDR3 bases are TGCAGTGCTCTAGCTAGCGGGGAGACCCAGTACTTC. It translates to CSALASGETQYF.